Presented here are 8 T cell receptor beta chains from one specimen sequenced in a study of blood T cell repertoires in COVID-19. Method: immunoSEQ multiplex PCR; TCRdb's copy keeps in-frame clones and lacks some. The table lists about 120,000 clones, 65% to 90% of them singletons, with around 9.9% in the top ten. The sample was peripheral blood. All receptors come from a man aged 80 or over with acute or convalescent COVID-19.

The chain employs TRBV5-6 and TRBJ2-7; 11 nucleotides line up with TRBD2. Trimming took 4 bases from V and 1 from J; bases not matched to a gene: 1. Germline V CDR1 and CDR2: SGHDT, YYEEEE. CDR3 size: 14 residues. The CDR3 loop reads CASSRLAGSYEQYF. The CDR3 DNA sequence: TGTGCCAGCAGCCGACTAGCGGGGTCCTACGAGCAGTACTTC.

The rearrangement joins TRBV7-9 to TRBJ2-3; TRBD1 might be the D (5 bases). Germline CDR1 is SEHNR and CDR2 is FQNEAQ (reference sequence). The CDR3 has 14 amino acids. V lost 5 bases and J lost 2, with 11 bases in between. CDR3 loop: CASSRATDTDTQYF. Written as DNA, the CDR3 is TGTGCCAGCAGCCGTGCGACAGACACAGATACGCAGTATTTT.

V gene TRBV9 combines with J gene TRBJ2-6; 11 nucleotides align to TRBD2. The CDR3 covers 18 residues. V was pared by 3 bases and J by 0 bases, with 5 bases of the junction left unmatched. From germline, CDR1 is SGDLS and CDR2 YYNGEE. CDR3 in DNA: TGTGCCAGCAGCGCCCGACTAGCGGGGTACTCTGGGGCCAACGTCCTGACTTTC. Its protein is CASSARLAGYSGANVLTF.

The chain combines TRBV9 with TRBJ2-7; TRBD1 aligns across 10 bases. J gave up 3 bases and V 4 bases, and 7 bases lay outside the gene matches. The CDR3 is 15 residues long. The germline CDR1 and CDR2 sequences are SGDLS and YYNGEE. CDR3 in DNA: TGTGCCAGCAGCCACGGGACAGGGGCATTCTACGAGCAGTACTTC. The encoded protein is CASSHGTGAFYEQYF.

The chain combines TRBV25-1 with TRBJ2-5, with TRBD1 matching 7 bases. The J segment lost 7 bases and the V segment lost 1 base, leaving 9 bases of the junction unmatched. Germline V gives CDR1 MGHDK, CDR2 SYGVNS. The CDR3 runs to 15 residues. CDR3 amino acids: CASSESGTDLATQYF. CDR3 nucleotide sequence: TGTGCCAGCAGTGAATCCGGGACAGACTTGGCGACCCAGTACTTC.

V usage is TRBV5-1 and J usage is TRBJ1-1; D uncertain. Germline V gene lookup returns CDR1 SGHRS and CDR2 YFSETQ. The CDR3 runs 17 residues. V dropped 1 base and J dropped 4 bases, with 20 bases sitting between them. The DNA of the CDR3 is TGCGCCAGCAGCTTGCCTCGCTTTAGGATCGGCGGCACTGAAGCTTTCTTT. Encoded protein: CASSLPRFRIGGTEAFF.

V gene TRBV6-2 or TRBV6-3 combines with J gene TRBJ1-2; D gene unclear. CDR1 is MNHEY, CDR2 SVGEGT, per germline. V shed 6 bases and J shed 4 bases, with 12 bases lying between them. The CDR3 is made up of 13 amino acids. Here the CDR3 DNA reads TGTGCCAGCAGCGACGGGGAGTCCTATGGCTACACCTTC. The encoded protein is CASSDGESYGYTF.

V is TRBV7-3 and J is TRBJ1-5, with TRBD1 as a possible D gene (5 bases). The CDR3 consists of 13 residues. CDR1 and CDR2 (germline): SGHTA, FQGTGA. Trimming shortened V by 3 bases and J by 6 bases, and 9 bases separated the two germline ends. For the CDR3, the DNA is TGTGCCAGCAGCTTGGGGGAGGGTCAGCCCCAGCATTTT. It translates to CASSLGEGQPQHF.